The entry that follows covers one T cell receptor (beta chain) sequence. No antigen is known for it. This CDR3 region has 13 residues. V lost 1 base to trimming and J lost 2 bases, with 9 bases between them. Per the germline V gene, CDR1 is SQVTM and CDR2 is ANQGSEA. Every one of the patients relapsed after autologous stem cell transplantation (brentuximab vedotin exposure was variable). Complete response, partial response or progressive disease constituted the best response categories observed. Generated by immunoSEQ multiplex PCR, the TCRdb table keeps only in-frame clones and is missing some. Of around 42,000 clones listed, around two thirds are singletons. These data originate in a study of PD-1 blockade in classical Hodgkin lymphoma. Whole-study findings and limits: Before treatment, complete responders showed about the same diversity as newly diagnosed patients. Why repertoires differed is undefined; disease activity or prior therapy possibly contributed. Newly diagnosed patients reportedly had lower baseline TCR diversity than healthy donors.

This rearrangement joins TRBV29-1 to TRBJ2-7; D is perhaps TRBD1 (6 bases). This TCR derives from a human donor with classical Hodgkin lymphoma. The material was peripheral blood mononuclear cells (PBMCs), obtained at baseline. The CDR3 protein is CSVEAGHPYEQYF. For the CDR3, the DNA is TGCAGCGTTGAAGCGGGACATCCCTACGAGCAGTACTTC.